Listed below are T cell receptor beta chains from one sample, sequenced in a study of blood T cell repertoires in COVID-19. Clones were sequenced by immunoSEQ multiplex PCR, and TCRdb holds only the in-frame ones, with some missing. The sample shows 97,000 or so clones, 60% to 85% of them seen only once. The sequencing input was peripheral blood. Receptor source: a woman older than 75 with active or convalescent COVID-19. CDR3s include the opening cysteine and the closing phenylalanine or tryptophan. The D gene is left open where the match is weak. Part of the rows lack a size; the others show once, few, many or a class for expanded clones.

V: TRBV28; D: -; size: -; J: TRBJ2-7; DNA: TGTGCCAGCAGTCCGGGGACATTTACCTACGAGCAGTACTTC; CDR3: CASSPGTFTYEQYF
V: TRBV30; D: -; size: -; J: TRBJ1-5; DNA: TGTGCGGTGGGAGATAGCAATCAGCCCCAGCATTTT; CDR3: CAVGDSNQPQHF
V: TRBV7-3; D: TRBD2; size: -; J: TRBJ2-2; DNA: TGTGCCAGCAGCTTATTTGGGACTAGCGGGAGGGCCGGCACCGGGGAGCTGTTTTTT; CDR3: CASSLFGTSGRAGTGELFF
V: TRBV2; D: -; size: -; J: TRBJ2-3; DNA: TGTGCCAGCACCGGAAATCCGGGTAGCGGCACAGATACGCAGTATTTT; CDR3: CASTGNPGSGTDTQYF
V: TRBV5-6; D: -; size: few; J: TRBJ1-2; DNA: TGTGCCAGCAGCTTGGCTGACAAAGACTATGGCTACACCTTC; CDR3: CASSLADKDYGYTF
V: TRBV24-1; D: -; size: -; J: TRBJ2-2; DNA: TGTGCCACCAGTGATTTCGGGGACACCGGGGAGCTGTTTTTT; CDR3: CATSDFGDTGELFF
V: TRBV6-2/TRBV6-3; D: TRBD2; size: many; J: TRBJ2-3; DNA: TGTGCCAGCAGTTACCAAAAGACTAGCCGAGATACGCAGTATTTT; CDR3: CASSYQKTSRDTQYF
V: TRBV2; D: TRBD1; size: -; J: TRBJ2-4; DNA: TGTGCCAGCAGTGGGGGGGGACAGGGTATCAACATTCAGTACTTC; CDR3: CASSGGGQGINIQYF
V: TRBV5-1; D: TRBD1; size: -; J: TRBJ1-2; DNA: TGTGCCAGCAGCTTGGGGGACAGGGTTAACTATGGCTACACCTTC; CDR3: CASSLGDRVNYGYTF
V: TRBV27; D: -; size: -; J: TRBJ2-1; DNA: TGTGCCAGCAGTTTATCTGGCAGGGGCTCCTACAATGAGCAGTTCTTC; CDR3: CASSLSGRGSYNEQFF
V: TRBV2; D: TRBD1; size: -; J: TRBJ2-1; DNA: TGTGCCAGCAGTGGGGGCAGGGGGTTTCTCAATGAGCAGTTCTTC; CDR3: CASSGGRGFLNEQFF
V: TRBV18; D: -; size: -; J: TRBJ2-5; DNA: TGTGCCAGCTCACCATTCGAACTAGCCGGCCAAGAGACCCAGTACTTC; CDR3: CASSPFELAGQETQYF
V: TRBV7-9; D: -; size: -; J: TRBJ2-7; DNA: TGTGCCAGCAGCCCGGCGAGGGGGTTCTACGAGCAGTACTTC; CDR3: CASSPARGFYEQYF
V: TRBV5-6; D: TRBD1; size: -; J: TRBJ1-4; DNA: TGTGCCAGCAGCTTCCGGACAGGGGCTATTGCAACTAATGAAAAACTGTTTTTT; CDR3: CASSFRTGAIATNEKLFF
V: TRBV2; D: -; size: once; J: TRBJ1-2; DNA: TGTGCCAGCAGTGGGGTGGGAGGGTATGGTGGATTAGGCTATGGCTACACCTTC; CDR3: CASSGVGGYGGLGYGYTF
V: TRBV6-5; D: TRBD1; size: -; J: TRBJ1-2; DNA: TGTGCCAGCAGTAACAGGGGTGTGGATGGCTACACCTTC; CDR3: CASSNRGVDGYTF
V: TRBV29-1; D: -; size: -; J: TRBJ2-7; DNA: TGCAGCGTTGGATGGGGGCCCTACGAGCAGTACTTC; CDR3: CSVGWGPYEQYF
V: TRBV12-3/TRBV12-4; D: -; size: -; J: TRBJ2-2; DNA: TGTGCCAGCAGTTTAGCGGAGGACGGGGAGCTGTTTTTT; CDR3: CASSLAEDGELFF